This paragraph reports one TCR beta chain. The target antigen is unknown. Samples each yielded at least 5 micrograms of total RNA. This specimen belongs to a study of blood T cells in healthy people across ages. Trimming stripped 4 bases from V and 2 bases from J, with 9 bases between. CDR1 and CDR2 from the germline V gene are SGHRS and YFSETQ. This CDR3 is built from 13 residues. PCR was performed a second time for about 7 to 12 cycles using a sample-barcoded 5' primer and a J-beta primer mix. In TCRdb, the 5' RACE reads were re-called with MiXCR into one record per CDR3 protein. The table has some 1.5 million distinct CDR3 sequences, about 45% seen once. General observations from the study: Strongly correlated with naive T cell percentage was TCR beta diversity. The unsorted PBMCs prevented any conclusive comparison of naive versus antigen-experienced cells.

The receptor was derived from a woman under 30 in good health. V gene TRBV5-1 combines with J gene TRBJ1-1; no clear D. The sample consisted of blood. In DNA form, the CDR3 reads TGCGCCAGCAGCCAGTCCGGAAACACTGAAGCTTTCTTT. It is translated as CASSQSGNTEAFF. Variable domain in full (rest from reference TRBV5-1 and TRBJ1-1): KAGVTQTPRYLIKTRGQQVTLSCSPISGHRSVSWYQQTPGQGLQFLFEYFSETQRNKGNFPGRFSGRQFSNSRSEMNVSTLELGDSALYLCASSQSGNTEAFFGQGTRLTVV.